One sample yielded the 23 T cell receptor beta chains listed below, sequenced in a study of blood T cells in healthy people across ages. For the second PCR, which ran for about 7 to 12 cycles, a sample-barcoded 5' primer and a J-beta primer mix were used. From the 5' RACE reads, TCRdb called clonotypes with MiXCR, one entry per CDR3 protein. The sample lists fewer than 800,000 distinct CDR3 sequences; about 25% were seen once. These same data were also listed under a study on T cells of mothers and their children.

The sequenced sample consisted of blood. These receptors originate from a boy younger than 18 in good health.

V is TRBV6-1 and J is TRBJ2-3; 9 bases align to TRBD2. The CDR3 totals 17 residues. V was pared by 4 bases and J by 4 bases, with 12 bases of the junction left unmatched. Germline V CDR1 and CDR2: MNHNS, SASEGT. In nucleotides, the CDR3 is TGTGCCAGCAGTGGAGCGCTTCTGGTAGCGGGGGCAGATACGCAGTATTTT. This gives the protein CASSGALLVAGADTQYF.

The table lists this clonotype with a few counts. J is TRBJ2-5 and V is TRBV13; D not certain. The CDR3 runs to 15 residues. Germline assignment: CDR1 PRHDT and CDR2 FYEKMQ (reference sequence). The V and J ends lost 7 bases and 3 bases respectively, with 18 bases between them. The CDR3 nucleotides are TGTGCCAGCAAAAAATCGGGCGCGATAGAAGAGACCCAGTACTTC. Translated: CASKKSGAIEETQYF.

The chain is built from TRBV5-1 and TRBJ2-5; tentative D call: TRBD2 (6 bases). V was trimmed by 5 bases and J by 5 bases, leaving 16 bases between them. CDR1 is SGHRS and CDR2 is YFSETQ in the germline V gene. CDR3 length: 14 residues. The CDR3 loop reads CASRQPGEGETQYF. CDR3 in DNA: TGCGCCAGCAGACAACCGGGAGAGGGGGAGACCCAGTACTTC.

V and J are TRBV5-1 and TRBJ2-6; D remains ambiguous. The ends were cut back, 5 bases at V and 0 bases at J, with 9 bases in the middle. The germline gives CDR1 SGHRS, CDR2 YFSETQ. The CDR3 totals 15 residues. The CDR3 bases are TGCGCCAGCAGGAACCAGCCCTCTGGGGCCAACGTCCTGACTTTC. It specifies CASRNQPSGANVLTF. The entire variable domain, with the rest obtained from reference TRBV5-1 and TRBJ2-6, is as follows: KAGVTQTPRYLIKTRGQQVTLSCSPISGHRSVSWYQQTPGQGLQFLFEYFSETQRNKGNFPGRFSGRQFSNSRSEMNVSTLELGDSALYLCASRNQPSGANVLTFGAGSRLTVL.

The V and J genes are TRBV28 and TRBJ2-6; possibly TRBD1 for D (6 bases). V dropped 6 bases and J dropped 4 bases, with 16 bases sitting between them. The CDR3 loop spans 16 amino acids. Germline CDR1 reads MDHEN; CDR2 reads SYDVKM. Written as DNA, the CDR3 is TGTGCCAGCAGGTCACAGGGTTCTCAAGGGGCCAACGTCCTGACTTTC. Residues: CASRSQGSQGANVLTF.

Note on this clonotype: The junction differs from germline at one of its ends, possibly a read error. This chain joins TRBV7-7 and TRBJ2-5, with 9 bases matching TRBD1. The CDR3 is made up of 15 amino acids. Germline values: CDR1 SSHAT, CDR2 FNYEAQ (reference sequence). CDR3 coding DNA: TGTGCTAGCAGCTCAGTAGGGACAGGGCAAGAGACCCAGTACTTC. Its translation is CASSSVGTGQETQYF. Drawing the rest from reference TRBV7-7 and TRBJ2-5, the complete variable domain is GAGVSQSPRYKVTKRGQDVTLRCDPISSHATLYWYQQALGQGPEFLTYFNYEAQPDKSGLPSDRFSAERPEGSISTLTIQRTEQRDSAMYRCASSSVGTGQETQYFGPGTRLLVL.

This clonotype was observed a handful of times. The chain recombines TRBV7-6 with TRBJ1-3; D might be TRBD1 (6 bases). The CDR3 has 15 residues. Trimming took 0 bases from V and 2 from J, leaving 8 bases between them. Germline V CDR1 and CDR2: SGHVS, FNYEAQ. The CDR3 spells CASSLAQGAGNTIYF. DNA for the CDR3: TGTGCCAGCAGCTTAGCACAGGGCGCTGGAAACACCATATATTTT. The full variable domain, rest sourced from reference TRBV7-6 and TRBJ1-3, is GAGVSQSPRYKVTKRGQDVALRCDPISGHVSLYWYRQALGQGPEFLTYFNYEAQQDKSGLPNDRFSAERPEGSISTLTIQRTEQRDSAMYRCASSLAQGAGNTIYFGEGSWLTVV.

The chain has TRBV7-2 and TRBJ2-5, with D hard to call. V was pared by 5 bases and J by 4 bases, with 11 bases between. The germline V gene has CDR1 SGHTA and CDR2 FQGNSA. The CDR3 runs to 13 residues. The CDR3 DNA is TGTGCCAGCAGCACCGGACCCGGAGAGACCCAGTACTTC. Its translation: CASSTGPGETQYF. The whole variable domain, remainder taken from reference TRBV7-2 and TRBJ2-5, is GAGVSQSPSNKVTEKGKDVELRCDPISGHTALYWYRQSLGQGLEFLIYFQGNSAPDKSGLPSDRFSAERTGGSVSTLTIQRTQQEDSAVYLCASSTGPGETQYFGPGTRLLVL.

This clonotype was observed a handful of times. This chain uses TRBV4-2 with TRBJ2-5, with 11 bases aligning to TRBD1. J lost 4 bases, V lost 1 base, and 5 bases had no gene match. Germline V CDR1 and CDR2: LGHNA, YNFKEQ. CDR3 size: 16 residues. The CDR3 nucleotides read TGTGCCAGCAGCCAAGTAGGCGGGACAGGGGGAGAGACCCAGTACTTC. It translates to CASSQVGGTGGETQYF.

V is TRBV6-2 or TRBV6-3 and J is TRBJ2-5, with D possibly matching TRBD2 (5 bases). In germline, CDR1 is MNHEY, CDR2 SVGEGT. The V end was cut by 0 bases, the J end by 4 bases, with 9 bases between. The CDR3 loop spans 14 amino acids. This CDR3 reads CASSYSRVSETQYF. In nucleotides, the CDR3 is TGTGCCAGCAGTTACTCGAGGGTCTCAGAGACCCAGTACTTC.

The chain recombines TRBV12-3 or TRBV12-4 with TRBJ2-2; 9 bases align to TRBD2. The CDR3 is made up of 17 amino acids. The V and J ends lost 2 bases and 4 bases, in that order; junction bases with no gene match: 8. The DNA for the CDR3 is TGTGCCAGCAGTTTATCCCGGGAGCGGGAGGCCACCGGGGAGCTGTTTTTT. Amino acids: CASSLSREREATGELFF.

This clonotype was seen only once. A clone one base away is much larger, so this may be a read error. The chain joins TRBV12-3 or TRBV12-4 to TRBJ2-5; D perhaps matches TRBD2 (5 bases). The CDR3 loop spans 15 amino acids. The CDR3 nucleotides are TGTGCCAGCAGTCCCCCGCTGCGTCTCGGTAATGAGCGGTTCTTC. Residues: CASSPPLRLGNERFF.

This rearrangement joins TRBV20-1 to TRBJ2-1; 9 bases map to TRBD2. Trimming at V came to 4 bases and at J to 7 bases, leaving 11 bases not matched to a gene. The length of the CDR3 is 15 residues. Per germline, CDR1 DFQATT and CDR2 SNEGSKA (reference sequence). In DNA form, the CDR3 reads TGCAGTGCTAACGACTTAGCGGGAGATGGAAATGAGCAGTTCTTC. This codes for CSANDLAGDGNEQFF.

The chain combines TRBV13 with TRBJ2-7; D is possibly TRBD1 or TRBD2 (5 bases each). The CDR3 length is 14 residues. The V end lost 5 bases, the J end lost 6 bases, and 17 bases lay between the germline ends. Germline assignment: CDR1 PRHDT and CDR2 FYEKMQ (reference sequence). The CDR3 DNA is TGTGCCAGCAGCCTGGGGACCCTCCCAGGCGAGCAGTACTTC. The encoded protein is CASSLGTLPGEQYF.

This clonotype was observed at least ten times. V gene TRBV28 combines with J gene TRBJ2-5; no firm D call. The J call is uncertain, as TRBJ2-1 better fits the DNA end. The CDR3 totals 12 residues. Per the germline V gene, CDR1 is MDHEN and CDR2 is SYDVKM. Here the CDR3 DNA reads TGTGCCAGCAGTTTACCCGACCAAGAGCAGTTCTTC. Translating gives CASSLPDQEQFF.

This clonotype was observed a few times. The gene calls are TRBV6-2 or TRBV6-3 and TRBJ2-2; D unresolved. V was pared by 10 bases and J by 3 bases, with 15 bases between. CDR1 and CDR2 (germline): MNHEY, SVGEGT. The CDR3 runs 14 residues. This CDR3 is CATVYSDYTGELFF. Here the CDR3 DNA reads TGTGCCACAGTTTATTCGGATTACACCGGGGAGCTGTTTTTT.

In its sample, this clonotype was seen a few times. The chain joins TRBV2 to TRBJ1-5, with a weak D call TRBD1 (5 bases). CDR3 length: 14 residues. Per the germline V gene, CDR1 is SNHLY and CDR2 is FYNNEI. V was pared by 3 bases and J by 4 bases, with 10 bases between. This chain's CDR3 is CASSDQGMNQPQHF. The CDR3 nucleotides are TGTGCCAGCAGTGACCAGGGTATGAATCAGCCCCAGCATTTT.

This clonotype was detected only a few times. V usage is TRBV28 and J usage is TRBJ2-1, with D perhaps matching TRBD2 (6 bases). The closer fit of TRBJ2-5 to the DNA end suggests the J call may be wrong. The length of the CDR3 is 15 residues. Germline CDR1 MDHEN, CDR2 SYDVKM. CDR3 loop: CASSRLNLGGETQYF. The DNA of the CDR3 is TGTGCCAGCAGTCGATTAAACCTGGGGGGAGAGACCCAGTACTTC.

The chain employs TRBV5-1 and TRBJ2-1; D perhaps matches TRBD2 (6 bases). CDR1 and CDR2 from the germline V gene are SGHRS and YFSETQ. This CDR3 spans 14 amino acids. Trimming removed 0 bases at V and 6 bases at J, with 10 bases between. The CDR3 loop reads CASSLGLGSNEQFF. Here the CDR3 DNA reads TGCGCCAGCAGCTTGGGACTAGGCTCCAATGAGCAGTTCTTC.

The chain uses TRBV3-1 and TRBJ2-7; TRBD1 aligns across 7 bases. The germline V gene has CDR1 LGHDT and CDR2 YNNKEL (reference sequence). The CDR3 is 16 amino acids. V shed 4 bases, J shed 2 bases, and the junction held 11 bases outside the gene matches. CDR3 nucleotides: TGTGCCAGCAGCCCGATTGAAGCGACAGGGCCCTACGAGCAGTACTTC. Translating gives CASSPIEATGPYEQYF.

This clonotype was seen only a few times. This sequence joins TRBV4-1 and TRBJ1-2, with TRBD1 matching over 8 bases. The ends lost 2 bases at V and 4 bases at J; junction bases unmatched: 6. The CDR3 totals 15 residues. Germline V gives CDR1 MGHRA, CDR2 YSYEKL. The CDR3 DNA sequence: TGCGCCAGCAGCCAATGGACAGGGCCCCTCTATGGCTACACCTTC. The encoded protein is CASSQWTGPLYGYTF.

This clonotype turned up a few times. CDR3 sequence: CSARDVDNGGEKLFF. DNA for the CDR3: TGCAGTGCTAGAGATGTTGACAACGGAGGCGAAAAACTGTTTTTT. The chain recombines TRBV20-1 with TRBJ1-4; D gene uncertain. V was cut by 0 bases and J by 8 bases, with 16 bases left in between. The germline V gene encodes CDR1 DFQATT and CDR2 SNEGSKA (reference sequence). CDR3 length equals 15 residues.

V usage is TRBV9 and J usage is TRBJ2-3, with D unresolved. The germline V gene has CDR1 SGDLS and CDR2 YYNGEE. The CDR3 consists of 13 residues. Trimming cost V 3 bases and J 1 base, with 6 bases left between them. This CDR3 is CASSGRGTDTQYF. The CDR3 nucleotides are TGTGCCAGCAGCGGAAGGGGCACAGATACGCAGTATTTT.